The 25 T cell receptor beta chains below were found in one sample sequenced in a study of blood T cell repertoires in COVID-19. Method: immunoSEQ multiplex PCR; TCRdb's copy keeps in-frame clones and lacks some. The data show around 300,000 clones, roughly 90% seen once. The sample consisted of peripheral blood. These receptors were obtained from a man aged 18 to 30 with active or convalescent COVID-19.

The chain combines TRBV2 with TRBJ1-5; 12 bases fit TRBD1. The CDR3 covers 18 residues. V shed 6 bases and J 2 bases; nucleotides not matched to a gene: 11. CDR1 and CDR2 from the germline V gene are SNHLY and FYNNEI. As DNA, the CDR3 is TGTGCCAGCAGCAACCCCGGGACAGGGGGCAGAGGCAATCAGCCCCAGCATTTT. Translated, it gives CASSNPGTGGRGNQPQHF.

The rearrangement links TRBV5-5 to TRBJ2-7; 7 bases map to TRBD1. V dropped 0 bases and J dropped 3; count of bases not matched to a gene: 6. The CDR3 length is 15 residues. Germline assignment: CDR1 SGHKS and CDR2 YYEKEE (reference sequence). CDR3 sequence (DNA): TGTGCCAGCAGCTTGGCCGATAGGGGGCTCTACGAGCAGTACTTC. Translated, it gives CASSLADRGLYEQYF.

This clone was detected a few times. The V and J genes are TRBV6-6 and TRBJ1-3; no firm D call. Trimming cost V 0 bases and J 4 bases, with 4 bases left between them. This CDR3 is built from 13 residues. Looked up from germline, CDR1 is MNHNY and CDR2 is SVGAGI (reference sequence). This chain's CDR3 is CASSYSEGNTIYF. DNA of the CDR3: TGTGCCAGCAGTTACTCTGAGGGAAACACCATATATTTT.

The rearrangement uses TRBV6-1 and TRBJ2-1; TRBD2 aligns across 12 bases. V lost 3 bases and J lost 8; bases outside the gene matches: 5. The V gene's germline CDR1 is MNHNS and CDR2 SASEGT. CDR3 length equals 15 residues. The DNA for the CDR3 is TGTGCCAGCAGTGAGGCTAGCGGGGGGGCGCATGAGCAGTTCTTC. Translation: CASSEASGGAHEQFF.

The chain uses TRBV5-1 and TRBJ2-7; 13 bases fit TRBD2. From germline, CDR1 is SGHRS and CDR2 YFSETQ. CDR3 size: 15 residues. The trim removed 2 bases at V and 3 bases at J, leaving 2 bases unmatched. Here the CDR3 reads CASSFGTSGVYEQYF. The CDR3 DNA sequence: TGCGCCAGCAGCTTCGGGACTAGCGGGGTCTACGAGCAGTACTTC.

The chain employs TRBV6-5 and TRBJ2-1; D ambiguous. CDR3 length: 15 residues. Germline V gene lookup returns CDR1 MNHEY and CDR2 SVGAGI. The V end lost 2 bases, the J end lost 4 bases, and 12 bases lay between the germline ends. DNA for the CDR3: TGTGCCAGCAGTTACAGCCTCATTTTGTACAATGAGCAGTTCTTC. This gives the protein CASSYSLILYNEQFF.

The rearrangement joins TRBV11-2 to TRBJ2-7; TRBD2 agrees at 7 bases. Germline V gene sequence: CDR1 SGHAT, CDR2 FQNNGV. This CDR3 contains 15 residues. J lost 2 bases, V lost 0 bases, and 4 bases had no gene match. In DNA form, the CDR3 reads TGTGCCAGCAGCTTAGATAGGGGACTACCCTACGAGCAGTACTTC. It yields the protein CASSLDRGLPYEQYF.

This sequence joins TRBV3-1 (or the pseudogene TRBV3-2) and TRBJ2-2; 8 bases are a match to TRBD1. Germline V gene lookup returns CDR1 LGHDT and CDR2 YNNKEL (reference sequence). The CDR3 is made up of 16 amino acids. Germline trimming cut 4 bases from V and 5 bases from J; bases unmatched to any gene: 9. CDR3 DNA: TGTGCCAGCAGCCGGGACAGGCGTTCTTCGACCGGGGAGCTGTTTTTT. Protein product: CASSRDRRSSTGELFF.

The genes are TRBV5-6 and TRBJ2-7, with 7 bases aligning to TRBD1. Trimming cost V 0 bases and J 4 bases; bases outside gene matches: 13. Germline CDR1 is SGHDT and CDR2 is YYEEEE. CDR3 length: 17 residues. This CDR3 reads CASSLGQGMLRLYEQYF. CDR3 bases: TGTGCCAGCAGCTTGGGACAGGGAATGTTACGTCTTTACGAGCAGTACTTC. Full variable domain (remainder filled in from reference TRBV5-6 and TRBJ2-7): DAGVTQSPTHLIKTRGQQVTLRCSPKSGHDTVSWYQQALGQGPQFIFQYYEEEERQRGNFPDRFSGHQFPNYSSELNVNALLLGDSALYLCASSLGQGMLRLYEQYFGPGTRLTVT.

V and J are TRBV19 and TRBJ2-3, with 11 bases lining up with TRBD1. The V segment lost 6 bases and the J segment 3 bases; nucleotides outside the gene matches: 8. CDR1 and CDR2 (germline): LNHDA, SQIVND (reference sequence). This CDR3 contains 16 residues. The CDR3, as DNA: TGTGCCAGTAGGAGGACAGGGGGCGAGGGGACAGATACGCAGTATTTT. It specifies CASRRTGGEGTDTQYF. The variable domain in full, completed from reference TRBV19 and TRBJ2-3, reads DGGITQSPKYLFRKEGQNVTLSCEQNLNHDAMYWYRQDPGQGLRLIYYSQIVNDFQKGDIAEGYSVSREKKESFPLTVTSAQKNPTAFYLCASRRTGGEGTDTQYFGPGTRLTVL.

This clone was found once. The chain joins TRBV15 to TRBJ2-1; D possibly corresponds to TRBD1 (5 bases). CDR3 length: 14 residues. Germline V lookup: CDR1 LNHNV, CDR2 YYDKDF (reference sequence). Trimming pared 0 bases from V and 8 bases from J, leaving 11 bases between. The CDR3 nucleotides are TGTGCCACCAGCAGAGATCCCAGGGCCCATGAGCAGTTCTTC. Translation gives CATSRDPRAHEQFF. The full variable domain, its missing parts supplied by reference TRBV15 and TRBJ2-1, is DAMVIQNPRYQVTQFGKPVTLSCSQTLNHNVMYWYQQKSSQAPKLLFHYYDKDFNNEADTPDNFQSRRPNTSFCFLDIRSPGLGDTAMYLCATSRDPRAHEQFFGPGTRLTVL.

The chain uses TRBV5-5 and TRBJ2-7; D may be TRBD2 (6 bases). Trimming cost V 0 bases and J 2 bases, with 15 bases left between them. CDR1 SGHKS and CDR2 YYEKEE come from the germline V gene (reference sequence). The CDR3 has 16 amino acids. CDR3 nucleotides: TGTGCCAGCAGCTTGGCCGTCGGGACTCCGGCCTACGAGCAGTACTTC. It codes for CASSLAVGTPAYEQYF.

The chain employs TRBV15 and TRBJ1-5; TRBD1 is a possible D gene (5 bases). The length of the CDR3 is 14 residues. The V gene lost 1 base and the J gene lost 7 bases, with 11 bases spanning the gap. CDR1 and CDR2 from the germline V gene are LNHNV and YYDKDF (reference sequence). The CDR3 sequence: CATSRGQNEQPQHF. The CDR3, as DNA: TGTGCCACCAGCAGAGGACAGAATGAGCAGCCCCAGCATTTT.

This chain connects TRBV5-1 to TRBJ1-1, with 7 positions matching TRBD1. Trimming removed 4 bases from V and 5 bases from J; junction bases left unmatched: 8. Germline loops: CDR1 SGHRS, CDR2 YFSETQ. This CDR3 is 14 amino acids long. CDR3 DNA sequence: TGCGCCAGCAGCCTAGAGGGGGCGTCGACTGAAGCTTTCTTT. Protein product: CASSLEGASTEAFF.

This CDR3 reads CATSRDNHRDGYTF. Here the CDR3 DNA reads TGTGCCACCAGCAGAGATAACCACAGGGATGGCTACACCTTC. The chain carries TRBV15 and TRBJ1-2; possible D gene TRBD1, 6 bases. V was clipped by 0 bases and J by 6 bases, with 11 bases between them. The CDR3 loop spans 14 amino acids. The germline CDR1 and CDR2 sequences are LNHNV and YYDKDF (reference sequence).

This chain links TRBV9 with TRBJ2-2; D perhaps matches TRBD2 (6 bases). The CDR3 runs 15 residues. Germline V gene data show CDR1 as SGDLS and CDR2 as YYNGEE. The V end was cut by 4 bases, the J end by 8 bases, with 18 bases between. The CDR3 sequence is CASSTFVRGSGELFF. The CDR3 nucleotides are TGTGCCAGCAGCACATTTGTGCGGGGCTCGGGGGAGCTGTTTTTT. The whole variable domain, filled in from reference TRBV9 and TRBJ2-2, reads DSGVTQTPKHLITATGQRVTLRCSPRSGDLSVYWYQQSLDQGLQFLIQYYNGEERAKGNILERFSAQQFPDLHSELNLSSLELGDSALYFCASSTFVRGSGELFFGEGSRLTVL.

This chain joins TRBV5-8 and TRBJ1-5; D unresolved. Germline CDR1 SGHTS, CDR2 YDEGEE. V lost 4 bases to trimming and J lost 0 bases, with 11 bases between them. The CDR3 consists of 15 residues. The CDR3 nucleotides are TGTGCCAGCAGCGCGGGCAGCCTTAGCAATCAGCCCCAGCATTTT. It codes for CASSAGSLSNQPQHF.

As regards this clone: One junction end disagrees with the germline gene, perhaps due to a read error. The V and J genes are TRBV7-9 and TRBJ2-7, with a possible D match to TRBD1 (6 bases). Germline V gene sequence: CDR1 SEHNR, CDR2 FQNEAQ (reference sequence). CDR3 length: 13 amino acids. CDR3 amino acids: CASSLAGANEQYF. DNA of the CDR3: TGTGCCAGCAGCCTAGCAGGGGCCAACGAGCAGTACTTC.

In nucleotides, the CDR3 is TGTGCCAGCAGCCCCAGAGGGGACTACTCCTACAATGAGCAGTTCTTC. Its protein product is CASSPRGDYSYNEQFF. The V and J genes are TRBV9 and TRBJ2-1; 7 bases align to TRBD2. In germline, CDR1 is SGDLS, CDR2 YYNGEE. V lost 4 bases to trimming and J lost 0 bases; unmatched junction nucleotides: 7. The CDR3 sequence is 16 residues long.

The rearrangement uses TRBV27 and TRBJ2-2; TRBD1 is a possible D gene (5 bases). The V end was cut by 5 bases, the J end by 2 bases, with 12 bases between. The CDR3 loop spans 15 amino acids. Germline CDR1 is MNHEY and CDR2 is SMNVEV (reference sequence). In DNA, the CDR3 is TGTGCCAGCAGTCTTACAGGAGTAAACACCGGGGAGCTGTTTTTT. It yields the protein CASSLTGVNTGELFF.

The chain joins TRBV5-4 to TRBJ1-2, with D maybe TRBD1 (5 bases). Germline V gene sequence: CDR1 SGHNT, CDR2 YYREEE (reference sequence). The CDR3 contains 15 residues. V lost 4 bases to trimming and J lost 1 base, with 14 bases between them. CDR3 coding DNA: TGTGCCAGCAGCATAGGACAACTCAGTAACTATGGCTACACCTTC. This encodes CASSIGQLSNYGYTF.

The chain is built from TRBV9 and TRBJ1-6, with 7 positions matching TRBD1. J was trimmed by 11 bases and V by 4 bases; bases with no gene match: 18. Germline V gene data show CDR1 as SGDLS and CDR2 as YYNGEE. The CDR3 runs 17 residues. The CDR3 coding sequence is TGTGCCAGCAGCAACCCAAGACGGGAAAGGGGGCTAGCACCCCTCCACTTT. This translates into CASSNPRRERGLAPLHF. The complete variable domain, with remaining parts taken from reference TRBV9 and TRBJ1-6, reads DSGVTQTPKHLITATGQRVTLRCSPRSGDLSVYWYQQSLDQGLQFLIQYYNGEERAKGNILERFSAQQFPDLHSELNLSSLELGDSALYFCASSNPRRERGLAPLHFGNGTRLTVT.

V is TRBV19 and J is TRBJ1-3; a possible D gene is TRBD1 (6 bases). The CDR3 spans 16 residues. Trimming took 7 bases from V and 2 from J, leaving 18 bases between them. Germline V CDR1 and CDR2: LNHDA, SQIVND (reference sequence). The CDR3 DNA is TGTGCCAGTATCAATGCGGGGGCAGGTACTGGAAACACCATATATTTT. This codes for CASINAGAGTGNTIYF.

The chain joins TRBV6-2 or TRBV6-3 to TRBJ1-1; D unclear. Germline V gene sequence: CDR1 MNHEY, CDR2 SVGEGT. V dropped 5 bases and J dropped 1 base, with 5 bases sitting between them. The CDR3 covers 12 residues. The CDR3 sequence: CASSARNTEAFF. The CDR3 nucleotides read TGTGCCAGCAGTGCGAGGAACACTGAAGCTTTCTTT.

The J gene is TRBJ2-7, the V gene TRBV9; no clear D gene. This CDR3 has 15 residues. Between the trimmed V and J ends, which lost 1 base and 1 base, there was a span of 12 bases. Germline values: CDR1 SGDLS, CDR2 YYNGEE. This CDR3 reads CASSVSERTSYEQYF. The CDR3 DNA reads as TGTGCCAGCAGCGTATCAGAAAGAACGTCCTACGAGCAGTACTTC.